This section outlines one T cell receptor beta chain sequence together with its context. The sample belongs to a study of CD8 T cells in Susac syndrome. Germline assignment: CDR1 MNHEY and CDR2 SMNVEV (reference sequence). The CDR3 runs 14 residues. V lost 5 bases to trimming and J lost 1 base, with 11 bases between them. CD8+ and CD4+ T cells taken from blood had their TCR beta sequenced. The patients with Susac syndrome were individuals who fulfilled the recently defined diagnostic criteria for disease that was either definite or probable. The CD8+ and CD4+ T cells were negatively isolated, with the TEMRA cells enriched by FACS. With random hexamers, 0.5 to 1 ug RNA was reverse transcribed. An immunoSEQ multiplex PCR generated amplified TCR beta CDR3 products spanning 54 Vbeta and 13 Jbeta. TCRdb ran MiXCR on the immunoSEQ multiplex PCR reads and lists one entry per CDR3 protein. The data show some 200,000 distinct CDR3 sequences, with around 95% seen just once and 0.098% held by the top ten.

V usage is TRBV27 and J usage is TRBJ1-1; perhaps TRBD1 as D (6 bases). The origin of this receptor is a human donor with Susac syndrome. The source material was CD4+ T cells from PBMCs. The CDR3 DNA reads TGTGCCAGCAGTCGGCCAGGGGCGAACACTGAAGCTTTCTTT. Its translation is CASSRPGANTEAFF.